The TCR beta chain described here comes from a study of cytomegalovirus exposure and HLA in healthy donors (dated by TCRdb to 2016 to 2017). About the study as a whole: The 550 to 750 repertoires of the first cohort and the 120 validation repertoires were produced on the same platform, according to a later analysis. High-throughput TCR immunosequencing, statistical association of individual TCRs with disease status, and machine learning were combined to predict cytomegalovirus infection status. In addition to the first cohort of 666 subjects, a separate validation cohort of 120 different subjects was used. The study aimed to test whether cataloging public T cell receptors could reveal signatures of past pathogen exposure.

Library prep was done by the immunoSEQ multiplex PCR assay. The source study handled its data this way. A statistical classification framework was developed to diagnose cytomegalovirus status using the catalog of TCR beta chain sequences. The table was pulled from immuneACCESS by TCRdb, which kept in-frame rearrangements only. Such tables lose some clones; where checked, under half of the loss comes from unresolved V genes, and the rest has no known cause. V, J and clone size reflect that table, while D and trimming were determined from the DNA. The sample records over 60,000 clones, around 97% of which are singletons. The ten largest clones capture roughly 2.3% of the sample. Points on this clone: No antigen is known for it. No much larger clone exists at a distance of one base, and base qualities are not known.

The donors were included in the validation cohort of over a hundred subjects, a group kept apart from the approximately 670-subject first cohort. The paper as a whole reports these results and caveats: A total of 150 to 200 TCR beta chains were listed by the study as associated with cytomegalovirus. In vitro tests confirmed that a few of the cytomegalovirus-associated TCR beta chains recognize cytomegalovirus antigens. The classifier was reported to diagnose cytomegalovirus status with high specificity and sensitivity in both the original and validation cohorts. Across donors, most TCR sequences were observed very rarely, whereas some public TCRs were present in many individuals. Subsequent analysis determined that TCRs grouped into clusters in the first cohort also showed a tendency toward co-occurrence across the 120 or so validation repertoires, and 85% to 95% of cluster scores exceeded 0. According to the authors, the approach could potentially be generalized to other disease states and immunological phenotypes. The validation cohort had no HLA typing available for a later analysis, so co-occurrence within that cohort was assessed over all 130 or so repertoires.

The specimen sequenced was PBMCs. The clonotype was recovered from a man aged 18-30 years in good health and CMV-seronegative.

The CDR3 protein: CASSIGSARADFYEQYF. The nucleotide sequence reads TGTGCCAGTAGTATAGGATCGGCCAGGGCCGACTTCTACGAGCAGTACTTC. The chain joins TRBV19 to TRBJ2-7, with a tentative D gene TRBD1 over 5 matching bases. Counted from cysteine to phenylalanine, this CDR3 has 17 amino acids. The entry retains the CDR3 DNA only, 51 bases that are in frame from base 1. The junction carries 19 bases between V and J, which are trimmed by 1 base and 3 bases respectively. For CDR1 and CDR2, the germline V gene (reference sequence) lists LNHDA and SQIVND.